The sequence of this T cell receptor (beta chain) was determined in a study of T-cell reconstitution after alpha-beta-depleted transplantation in children. Germline lookup yields CDR1 WSHSY and CDR2 SAAADI. The length of the CDR3 is 13 residues. V was pared by 7 bases and J by 5 bases, with 4 bases of the junction left unmatched. Unique molecular identifiers were used to barcode this TCRbeta library. MiXCR, run by TCRdb on the PCR reads, gives a single entry per CDR3 protein. The repertoire includes fewer than 120,000 distinct CDR3 sequences, approximately 10% of them detected once, and 6.5% to 9.5% sits in the top ten. This clonotype was seen repeatedly, ten times or more.

This sequence was found in a human donor who donated a stem cell graft to a child with acute lymphoblastic leukemia. The material was PBMCs from the stem cell graft donor, obtained from the stem cell graft. The genes are TRBV10-2 and TRBJ2-3; TRBD2 matches at 9 bases. In DNA form, the CDR3 reads TGCGCCAGCAAGCCTAGCGGGGTAGATACGCAGTATTTT. Translating it yields CASKPSGVDTQYF.